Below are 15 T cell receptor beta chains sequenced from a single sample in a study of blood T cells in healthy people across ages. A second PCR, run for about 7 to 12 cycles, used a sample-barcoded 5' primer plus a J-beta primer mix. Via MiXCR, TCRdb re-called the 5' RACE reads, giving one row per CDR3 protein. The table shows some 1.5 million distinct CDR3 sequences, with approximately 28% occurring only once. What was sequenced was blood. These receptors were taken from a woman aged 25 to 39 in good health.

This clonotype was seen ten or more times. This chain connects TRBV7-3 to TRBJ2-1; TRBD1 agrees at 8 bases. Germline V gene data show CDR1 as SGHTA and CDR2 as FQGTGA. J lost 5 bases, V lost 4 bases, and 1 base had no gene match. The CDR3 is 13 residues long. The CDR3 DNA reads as TGTGCCAGCAGCTCGGGACAGGACAATGAGCAGTTCTTC. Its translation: CASSSGQDNEQFF.

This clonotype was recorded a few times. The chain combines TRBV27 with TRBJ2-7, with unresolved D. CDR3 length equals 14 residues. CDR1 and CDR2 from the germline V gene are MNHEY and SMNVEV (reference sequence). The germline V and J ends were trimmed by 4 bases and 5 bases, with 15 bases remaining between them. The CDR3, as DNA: TGTGCCAGCAGTTATCAACAGAGTCTCAACGAGCAGTACTTC. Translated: CASSYQQSLNEQYF.

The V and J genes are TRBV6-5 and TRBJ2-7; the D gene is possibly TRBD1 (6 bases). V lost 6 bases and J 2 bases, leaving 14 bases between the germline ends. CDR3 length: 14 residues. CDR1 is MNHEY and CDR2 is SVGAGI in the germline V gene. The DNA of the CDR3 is TGTGCCAGCAGCCCGGACAGTCCCCCCTACGAGCAGTACTTC. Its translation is CASSPDSPPYEQYF.

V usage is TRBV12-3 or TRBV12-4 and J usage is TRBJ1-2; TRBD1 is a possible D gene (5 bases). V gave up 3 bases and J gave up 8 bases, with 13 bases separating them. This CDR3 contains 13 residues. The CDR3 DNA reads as TGTGCCAGCAGTTTTAGGGGCACGGGCGGCTACACCTTC. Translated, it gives CASSFRGTGGYTF.

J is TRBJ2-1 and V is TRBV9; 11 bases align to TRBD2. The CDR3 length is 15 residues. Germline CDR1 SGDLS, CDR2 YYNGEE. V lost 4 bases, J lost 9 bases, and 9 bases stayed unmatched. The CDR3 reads CASSISGRAVVEQFF. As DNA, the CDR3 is TGTGCCAGCAGCATTAGCGGGAGGGCCGTCGTTGAGCAGTTCTTC.

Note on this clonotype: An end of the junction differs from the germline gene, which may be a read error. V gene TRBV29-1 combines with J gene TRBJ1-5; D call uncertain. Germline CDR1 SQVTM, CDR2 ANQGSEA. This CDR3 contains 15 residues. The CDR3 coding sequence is TGCAGCGTTGAAGAACGGGCAGATAGCAATCGGCCCCAGCATTTT. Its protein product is CSVEERADSNRPQHF. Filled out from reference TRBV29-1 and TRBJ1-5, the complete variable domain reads SAVISQKPSRDICQRGTSLTIQCQVDSQVTMMFWYRQQPGQSLTLIATANQGSEATYESGFVIDKFPISRPNLTFSTLTVSNMSPEDSSIYLCSVEERADSNRPQHFGDGTRLSIL.

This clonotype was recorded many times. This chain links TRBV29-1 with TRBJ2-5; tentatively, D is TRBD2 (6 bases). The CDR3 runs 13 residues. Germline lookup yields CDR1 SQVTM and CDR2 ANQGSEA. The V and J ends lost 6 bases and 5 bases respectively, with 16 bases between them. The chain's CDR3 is CSVGGRSGETQYF. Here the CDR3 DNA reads TGCAGCGTGGGGGGACGGTCGGGCGAGACCCAGTACTTC.

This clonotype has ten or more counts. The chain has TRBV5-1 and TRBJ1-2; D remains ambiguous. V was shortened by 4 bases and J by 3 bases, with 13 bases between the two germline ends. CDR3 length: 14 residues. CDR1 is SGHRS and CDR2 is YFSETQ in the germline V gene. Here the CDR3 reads CASSPLTPDYGYTF. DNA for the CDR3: TGCGCCAGCAGCCCTCTTACACCAGACTATGGCTACACCTTC.

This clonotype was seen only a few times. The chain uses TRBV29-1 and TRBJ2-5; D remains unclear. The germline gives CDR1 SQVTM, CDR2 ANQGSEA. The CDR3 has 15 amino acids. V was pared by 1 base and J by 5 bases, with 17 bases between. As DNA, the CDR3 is TGCAGCGTTGAAGGGACGAGCCGAGGATCGGAGACCCAGTACTTC. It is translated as CSVEGTSRGSETQYF.

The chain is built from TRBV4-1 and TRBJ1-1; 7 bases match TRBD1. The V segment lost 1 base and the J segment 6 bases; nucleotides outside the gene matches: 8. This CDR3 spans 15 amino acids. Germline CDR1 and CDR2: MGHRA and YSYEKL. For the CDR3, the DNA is TGCGCCAGCAGCCAAGGACAGGGCGGTTCGGCTGAAGCTTTCTTT. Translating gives CASSQGQGGSAEAFF.

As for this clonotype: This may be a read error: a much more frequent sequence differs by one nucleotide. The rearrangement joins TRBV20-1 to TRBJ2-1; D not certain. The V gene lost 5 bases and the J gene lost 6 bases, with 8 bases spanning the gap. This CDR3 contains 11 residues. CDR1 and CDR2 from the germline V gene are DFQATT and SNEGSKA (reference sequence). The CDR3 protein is CSALQSNEQFF. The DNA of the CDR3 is TGCAGTGCTTTACAGAGCAATGAGCAGTTCTTC.

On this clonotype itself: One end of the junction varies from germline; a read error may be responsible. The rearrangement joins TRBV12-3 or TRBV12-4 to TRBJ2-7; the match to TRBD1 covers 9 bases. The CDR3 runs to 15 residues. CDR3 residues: CTSSGDRGTTYEQYF. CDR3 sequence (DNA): TGTACCAGCAGCGGCGACAGGGGGACCACCTACGAGCAGTACTTC.

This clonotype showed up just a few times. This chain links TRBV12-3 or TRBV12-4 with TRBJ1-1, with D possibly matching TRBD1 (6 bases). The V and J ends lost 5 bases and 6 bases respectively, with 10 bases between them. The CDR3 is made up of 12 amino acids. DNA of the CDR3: TGTGCCAGCAGTGCCGGACAGTCTGAAGCTTTCTTT. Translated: CASSAGQSEAFF.

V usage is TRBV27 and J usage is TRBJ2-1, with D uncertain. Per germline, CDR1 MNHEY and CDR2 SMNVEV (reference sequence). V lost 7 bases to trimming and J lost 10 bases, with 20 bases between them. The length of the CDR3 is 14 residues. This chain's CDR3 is CASNPRRLVGEQFF. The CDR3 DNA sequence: TGTGCCAGCAATCCCCGTCGGCTAGTTGGCGAGCAGTTCTTC.

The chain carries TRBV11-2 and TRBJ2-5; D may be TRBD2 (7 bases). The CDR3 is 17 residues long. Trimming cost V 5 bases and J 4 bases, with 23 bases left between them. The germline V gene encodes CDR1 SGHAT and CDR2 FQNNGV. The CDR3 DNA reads TGTGCCAGCAGCCCACGCGGTGGGGGGGCCGGAGGAGAGACCCAGTACTTC. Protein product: CASSPRGGGAGGETQYF.